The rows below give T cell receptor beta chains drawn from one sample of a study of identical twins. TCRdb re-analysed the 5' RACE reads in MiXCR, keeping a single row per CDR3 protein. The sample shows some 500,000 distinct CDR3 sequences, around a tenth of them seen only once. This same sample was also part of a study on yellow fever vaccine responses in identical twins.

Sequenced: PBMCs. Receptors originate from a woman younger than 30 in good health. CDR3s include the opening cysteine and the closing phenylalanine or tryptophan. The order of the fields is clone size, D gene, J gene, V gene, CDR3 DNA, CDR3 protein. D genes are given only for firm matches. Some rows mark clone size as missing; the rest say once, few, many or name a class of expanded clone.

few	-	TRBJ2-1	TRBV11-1	TGTGCCAGCAGCAAAGTCTGGGGGGATGAGCAGTTCTTC	CASSKVWGDEQFF
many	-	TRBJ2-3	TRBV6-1	TGTGCCAGCCCAGGAGTGGGAATTTCCGGCACAGATACGCAGTATTTT	CASPGVGISGTDTQYF
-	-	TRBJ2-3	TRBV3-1	TGTGCCAGCAGCTCAAGACCCCGCACAGATACGCAGTATTTT	CASSSRPRTDTQYF
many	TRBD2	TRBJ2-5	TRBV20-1	TGCAGTGCTGCATCGACTAGCGGGTCATTGGTTGAGACCCAGTACTTC	CSAASTSGSLVETQYF
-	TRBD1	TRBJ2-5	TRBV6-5	TGTGCCAGCAGTTCACTACAGGGGTTCGAAGAGACCCAGTACTTC	CASSSLQGFEETQYF
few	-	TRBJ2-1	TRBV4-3	TGCGCCAGCAGCCAAGAATGGCCTAGCGCTACCTACAATGAGCAGTTCTTC	CASSQEWPSATYNEQFF
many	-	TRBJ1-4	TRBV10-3	TGTGCCATCAGTGTCACAAACCAAGAAAAACTGTTTTTT	CAISVTNQEKLFF
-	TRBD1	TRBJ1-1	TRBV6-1	TGTGCCAGCAGGGAACCCGGGACAGGGAACACTGAAGCTTTCTTT	CASREPGTGNTEAFF
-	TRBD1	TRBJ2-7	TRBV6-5	TGTGCCAGCAGTTACTCGAAGACAGGGGGTAACTACGAGCAGTACTTC	CASSYSKTGGNYEQYF
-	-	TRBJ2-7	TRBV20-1	TGCAGTGCTAGAGAGACAGAGTCCTACGAGCAGTACTTC	CSARETESYEQYF
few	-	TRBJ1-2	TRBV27	TGTGCCAGCAGTCTCCGGGGGGTGATGGGGGCTTACTATGGCTACACCTTC	CASSLRGVMGAYYGYTF
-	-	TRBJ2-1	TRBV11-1	TGTGCCAGCGAAAATCCTAACGGTCTCGCCTCCTACAATGAGCAGTTCTTC	CASENPNGLASYNEQFF
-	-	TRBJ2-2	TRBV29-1	TGCAGCGTTGACGGGGGCCCCGGGGAGCTGTTTTTT	CSVDGGPGELFF
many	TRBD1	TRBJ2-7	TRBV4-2	TGTGCCAGCAGCCAAGGAAGGACAGGGACAAGCTACGAGCAGTACTTC	CASSQGRTGTSYEQYF
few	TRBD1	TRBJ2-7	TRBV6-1	TGTGCCAGCAGTAAAGAGGGCAGGGGGCCCTACGAGCAGTACTTC	CASSKEGRGPYEQYF
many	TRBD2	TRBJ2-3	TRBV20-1	TGCAGTGCCTCGGGGAGCGGGGGCTCCCCAGATACGCAGTATTTT	CSASGSGGSPDTQYF
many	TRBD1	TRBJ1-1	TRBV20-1	TGCAGTGCTGGACAGGGGCATGGGACCTGGGGCGGTGAAGCTTTCTTT	CSAGQGHGTWGGEAFF
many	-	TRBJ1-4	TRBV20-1	TGCAGTGCTAGAGATAAGAGAAGTGAAAAACTGTTTTTT	CSARDKRSEKLFF
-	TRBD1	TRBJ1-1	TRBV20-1	TGCAGTGCGGGGGACAGGGGCACTGAAGCTTTCTTT	CSAGDRGTEAFF
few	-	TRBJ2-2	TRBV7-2	TGTGCCAGCAGCGCCCCTCGAGACACCGGGGAGCTGTTTTTT	CASSAPRDTGELFF
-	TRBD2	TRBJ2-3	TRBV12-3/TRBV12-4	TGTGCCAGCGCTGGACTAGCGGATACACAGAATACGCAGTATTTT	CASAGLADTQNTQYF
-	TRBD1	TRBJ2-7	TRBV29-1	TGCAGCGGAGGGACAGGGAGAGAGCAGTACTTC	CSGGTGREQYF
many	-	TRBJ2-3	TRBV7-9	TGTGCCAGCAGCACCCGACAGGAGAGCACAGATACGCAGTATTTT	CASSTRQESTDTQYF
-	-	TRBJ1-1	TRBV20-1	TGCAGTGCTAGTAGGCAGTCCCAAGCTTTCTTT	CSASRQSQAFF
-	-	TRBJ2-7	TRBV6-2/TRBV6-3	TGTGCCAGCACCTCAACTAGTTTTGGCGAGCAGTACTTC	CASTSTSFGEQYF